The present T cell receptor (beta chain) was sequenced within a study of blood T cell repertoires in COVID-19. In the study overall: In each case, the material was cDNA or gDNA derived from T cells, B-cell-depleted T cells, or PBMCs.

How the authors handled the data: Nucleated cell number was recorded as an estimate derived from reference gene primer amplification. Generated by immunoSEQ multiplex PCR, the TCRdb table keeps only in-frame clones and is missing some. That table supplies the V and J calls and clone size; D and trimming were determined from the DNA. The sample has about 280,000 clones, 75% to 90% seen once; the top ten hold approximately 3%. This CDR3 spans 16 amino acids. The sequence was obtained from a woman aged 25-40 years with active or convalescent COVID-19. The specimen was peripheral blood. The rearrangement links TRBV21-1 to TRBJ2-5; TRBD2 is the table's D call and was not checked against the DNA. TRBV21-1 is labeled a pseudogene. In DNA, the CDR3 is TGTGCCAGCAGCAAAGTTCTAGCGGGGGGGCCAGAGACCCAGTACTTC. It codes for CASSKVLAGGPETQYF.